This T cell receptor (beta chain) came from a study of post-analysis software for immune sequencing data. This clonotype was seen a few times. Its antigen is still unknown. Overall study findings and caveats: Multiple sclerosis was associated with a significant reduction in normalized Chao1 diversity relative to controls. Four or five TRBV segments were significantly more frequent in patients than in controls. TRBV5-6, TRBV5-1 and TRBV20-1 were among these segments.

V was shortened by 7 bases and J by 5 bases, with 11 bases between the two germline ends. The CDR3 covers 12 residues. Germline V CDR1 and CDR2: SNHLY, FYNNEI. The authors incorporated unique molecular identifiers into the TCR beta cDNA libraries. It was from about 0.98 to 11 million T cells that approximately 500,000 cDNA molecules came. TCRdb re-analysed the PCR reads in MiXCR, keeping a single row per CDR3 protein. The sample includes some 190,000 distinct CDR3 sequences, approximately 28% seen only once; the top ten take around 3.7%. This chain links TRBV2 with TRBJ2-5; D may match TRBD1 or TRBD2 (5 bases each). This sequence was found in a girl aged 2-17 years with multiple sclerosis. Sequences were obtained from blood. CDR3 DNA: TGTGCCAGCACCGAGGGACCGGAGACCCAGTACTTC. It specifies CASTEGPETQYF.